This record covers a single T cell receptor beta chain. Its antigen is undetermined. The entirety of the isolated RNA underwent reverse transcription, so expressed TCRB transcripts were sequenced. The assay was immunoSEQ multiplex PCR, and TCRdb's table has in-frame clones only and misses some. The sample includes hundreds of thousands of clones, more than 65% of them seen just once. The sample is drawn from a study of beta chain features in type 1 diabetes. Germline assignment: CDR1 GTSNPN and CDR2 SVGIG (reference sequence). CDR3 size: 12 residues. V lost 3 bases and J lost 0, with 5 bases in between. Study results and caveats: Patients' naive, central memory and regulatory TCRB repertoires appeared more alike than those of healthy donors. Shortening of TCRB CDR3s, moderate but significant, appeared in all four CD4+ subsets of Type 1 diabetes patients. Highly expressing activated T cells could be over-counted with a cDNA template.

The clonotype originates from a man aged 25 to 40 in good health. The rearrangement joins TRBV30 to TRBJ1-1; D is unresolved. The specimen sequenced was naive CD4+ T cells from blood. The CDR3 bases are TGTGCCTGGAGACAGTTGAACACTGAAGCTTTCTTT. This codes for CAWRQLNTEAFF.